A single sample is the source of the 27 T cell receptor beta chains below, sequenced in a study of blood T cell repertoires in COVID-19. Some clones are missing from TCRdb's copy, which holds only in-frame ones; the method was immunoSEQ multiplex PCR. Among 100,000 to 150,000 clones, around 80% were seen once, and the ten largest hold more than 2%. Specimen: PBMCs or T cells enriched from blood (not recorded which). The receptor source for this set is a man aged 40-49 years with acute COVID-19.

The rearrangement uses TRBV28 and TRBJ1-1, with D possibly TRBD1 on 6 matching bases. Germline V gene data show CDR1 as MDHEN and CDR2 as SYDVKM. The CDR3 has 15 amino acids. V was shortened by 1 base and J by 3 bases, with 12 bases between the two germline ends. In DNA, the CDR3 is TGTGCCAGCAGTTTATCCCAGGGGACACACACTGAAGCTTTCTTT. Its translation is CASSLSQGTHTEAFF. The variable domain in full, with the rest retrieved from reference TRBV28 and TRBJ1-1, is DVKVTQSSRYLVKRTGEKVFLECVQDMDHENMFWYRQDPGLGLRLIYFSYDVKMKEKGDIPEGYSVSREKKERFSLILESASTNQTSMYLCASSLSQGTHTEAFFGQGTRLTVV.

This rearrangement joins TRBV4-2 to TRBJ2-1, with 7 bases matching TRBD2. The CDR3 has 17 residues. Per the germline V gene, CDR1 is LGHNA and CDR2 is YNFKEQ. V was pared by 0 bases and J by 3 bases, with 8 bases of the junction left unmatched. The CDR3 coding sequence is TGTGCCAGCAGCCAAGATCTAGCTAGCGGTTACTACAATGAGCAGTTCTTC. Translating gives CASSQDLASGYYNEQFF.

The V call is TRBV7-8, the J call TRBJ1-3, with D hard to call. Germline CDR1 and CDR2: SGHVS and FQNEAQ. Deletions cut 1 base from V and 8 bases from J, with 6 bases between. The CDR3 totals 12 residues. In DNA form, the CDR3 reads TGTGCCAGCAGCTTAGTTTCGGACACCATATATTTT. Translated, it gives CASSLVSDTIYF.

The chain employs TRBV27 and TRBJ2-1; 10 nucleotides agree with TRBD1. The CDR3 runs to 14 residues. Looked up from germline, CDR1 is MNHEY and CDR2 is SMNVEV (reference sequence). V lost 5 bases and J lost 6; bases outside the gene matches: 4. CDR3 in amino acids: CASSPGQGSNEQFF. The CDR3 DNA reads TGTGCCAGCAGTCCGGGACAGGGGAGCAATGAGCAGTTCTTC.

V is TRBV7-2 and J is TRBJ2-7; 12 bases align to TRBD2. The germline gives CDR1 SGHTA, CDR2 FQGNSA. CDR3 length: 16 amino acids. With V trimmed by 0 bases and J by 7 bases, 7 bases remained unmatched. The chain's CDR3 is CASSLAPTSGRGEQYF. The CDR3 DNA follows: TGTGCCAGCAGCTTAGCCCCGACTAGCGGGAGAGGGGAGCAGTACTTC.

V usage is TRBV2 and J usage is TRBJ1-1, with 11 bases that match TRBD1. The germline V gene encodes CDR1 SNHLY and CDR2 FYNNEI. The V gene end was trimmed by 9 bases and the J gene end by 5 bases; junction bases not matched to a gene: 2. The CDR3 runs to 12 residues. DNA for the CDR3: TGTGCCAGGCGGGACAGGGGGACTGAAGCTTTCTTT. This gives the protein CARRDRGTEAFF.

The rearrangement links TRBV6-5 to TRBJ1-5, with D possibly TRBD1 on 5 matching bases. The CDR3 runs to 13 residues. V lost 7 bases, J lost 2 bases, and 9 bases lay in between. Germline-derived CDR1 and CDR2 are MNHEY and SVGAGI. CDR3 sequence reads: CASTGGGNQPQHF. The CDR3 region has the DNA TGTGCCAGCACCGGAGGGGGCAATCAGCCCCAGCATTTT.

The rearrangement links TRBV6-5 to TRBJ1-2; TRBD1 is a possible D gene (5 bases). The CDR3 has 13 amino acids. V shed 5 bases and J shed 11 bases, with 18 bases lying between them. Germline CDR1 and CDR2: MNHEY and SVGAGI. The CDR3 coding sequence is TGTGCCAGCAGTCCCCCGGGGAGGGGTGGATACACCTTC. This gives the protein CASSPPGRGGYTF.

The chain's CDR3 is CASTPGLIETQYF. The CDR3 DNA reads as TGTGCCAGCACCCCGGGACTTATAGAGACCCAGTACTTC. The V gene is TRBV2, the J gene TRBJ2-5; maybe TRBD2 (6 bases). The V gene's germline CDR1 is SNHLY and CDR2 FYNNEI. The CDR3 has 13 residues. Trimming cost V 7 bases and J 4 bases, with 13 bases left between them. The whole variable domain, remainder taken from reference TRBV2 and TRBJ2-5, is EPEVTQTPSHQVTQMGQEVILRCVPISNHLYFYWYRQILGQKVEFLVSFYNNEISEKSEIFDDQFSVERPDGSNFTLKIRSTKLEDSAMYFCASTPGLIETQYFGPGTRLLVL.

The CDR3 DNA is TGTGCCAGCTCAGGGGTTGGTGGAAACACCATATATTTT. Translating gives CASSGVGGNTIYF. This rearrangement joins TRBV6-5 to TRBJ1-3, with D tentatively TRBD1 (6 bases). With 8 bases removed from V and 3 bases from J, the gap between germline ends came to 11 bases. Germline CDR1 MNHEY, CDR2 SVGAGI. This CDR3 contains 13 residues.

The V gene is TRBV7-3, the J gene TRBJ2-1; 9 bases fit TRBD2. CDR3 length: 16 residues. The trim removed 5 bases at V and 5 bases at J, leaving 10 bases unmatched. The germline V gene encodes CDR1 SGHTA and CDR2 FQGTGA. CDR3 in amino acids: CASSVIVGTSNNEQFF. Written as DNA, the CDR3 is TGTGCCAGCAGCGTTATAGTCGGGACTAGCAACAATGAGCAGTTCTTC.

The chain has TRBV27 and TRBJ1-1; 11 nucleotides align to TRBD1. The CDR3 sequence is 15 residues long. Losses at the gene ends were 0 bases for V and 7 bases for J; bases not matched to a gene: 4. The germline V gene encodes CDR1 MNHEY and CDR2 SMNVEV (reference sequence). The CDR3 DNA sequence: TGTGCCAGCAGTTTATCGCGGACAGGGGGCTTTGAAGCTTTCTTT. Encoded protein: CASSLSRTGGFEAFF.

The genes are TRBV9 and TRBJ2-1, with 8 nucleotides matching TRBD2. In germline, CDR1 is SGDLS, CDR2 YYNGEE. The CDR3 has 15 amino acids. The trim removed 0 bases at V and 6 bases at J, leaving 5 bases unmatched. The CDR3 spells CASSVGGRTRNEQFF. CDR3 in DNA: TGTGCCAGCAGCGTAGGCGGGAGGACCCGCAATGAGCAGTTCTTC.

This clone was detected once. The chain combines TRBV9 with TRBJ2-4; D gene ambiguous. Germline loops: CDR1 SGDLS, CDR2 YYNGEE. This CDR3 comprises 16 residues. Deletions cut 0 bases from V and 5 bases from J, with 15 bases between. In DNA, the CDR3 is TGTGCCAGCAGCGTAGGGGCAGGTAACGTCGAAAACATTCAGTACTTC. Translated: CASSVGAGNVENIQYF.

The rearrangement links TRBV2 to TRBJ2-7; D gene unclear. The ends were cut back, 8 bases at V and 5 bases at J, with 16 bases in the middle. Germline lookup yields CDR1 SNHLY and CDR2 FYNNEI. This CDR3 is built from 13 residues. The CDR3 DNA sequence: TGTGCCAGCCATATTGAGGCCGTAAACGAGCAGTACTTC. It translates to CASHIEAVNEQYF.

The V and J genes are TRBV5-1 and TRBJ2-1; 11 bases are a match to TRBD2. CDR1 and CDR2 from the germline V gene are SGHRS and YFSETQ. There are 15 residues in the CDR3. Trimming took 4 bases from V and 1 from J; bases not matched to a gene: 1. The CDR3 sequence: CASSPSGGSYNEQFF. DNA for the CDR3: TGCGCCAGCAGCCCTAGCGGGGGGTCCTACAATGAGCAGTTCTTC.

CDR3 sequence reads: CASSIVRGPNQPQHF. The DNA of the CDR3 is TGTGCCAGTAGTATAGTAAGGGGCCCGAATCAGCCCCAGCATTTT. The chain combines TRBV19 with TRBJ1-5, with a tentative D call TRBD1 (5 bases). The V gene lost 1 base and the J gene lost 4 bases, with 11 bases spanning the gap. Germline CDR1 is LNHDA and CDR2 is SQIVND (reference sequence). The CDR3 is made up of 15 amino acids.

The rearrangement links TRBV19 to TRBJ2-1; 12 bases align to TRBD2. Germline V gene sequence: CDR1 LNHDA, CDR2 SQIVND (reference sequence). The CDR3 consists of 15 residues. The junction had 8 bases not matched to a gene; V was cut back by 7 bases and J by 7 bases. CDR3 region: CASTGLAGSINEQFF. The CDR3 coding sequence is TGTGCCAGTACTGGACTAGCGGGATCAATAAATGAGCAGTTCTTC.

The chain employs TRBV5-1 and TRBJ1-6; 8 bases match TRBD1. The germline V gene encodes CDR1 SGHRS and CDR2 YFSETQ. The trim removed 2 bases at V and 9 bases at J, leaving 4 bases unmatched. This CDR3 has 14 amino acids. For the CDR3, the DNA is TGCGCCAGCAGCTTAGGACAGGGTGGTTCACCCCTCCACTTT. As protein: CASSLGQGGSPLHF.

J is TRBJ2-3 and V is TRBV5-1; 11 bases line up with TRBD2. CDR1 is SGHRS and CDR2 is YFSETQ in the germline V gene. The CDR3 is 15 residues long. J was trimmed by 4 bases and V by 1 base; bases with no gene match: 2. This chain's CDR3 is CASSLPTSGADTQYF. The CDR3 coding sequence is TGCGCCAGCAGCTTGCCGACTAGCGGGGCAGATACGCAGTATTTT.

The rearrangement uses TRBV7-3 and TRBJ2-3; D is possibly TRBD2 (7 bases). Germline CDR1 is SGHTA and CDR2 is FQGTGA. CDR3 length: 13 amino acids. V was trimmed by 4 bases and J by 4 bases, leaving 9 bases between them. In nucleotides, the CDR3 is TGTGCCAGCAGCTCGGGGGGCCCAGATACGCAGTATTTT. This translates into CASSSGGPDTQYF.

The CDR3 nucleotides are TGTGCCAGCAGTGAACTGGCCTTCTCTGGAAACACCATATATTTT. Amino acid sequence: CASSELAFSGNTIYF. This chain links TRBV2 with TRBJ1-3; D uncertain. The germline V and J ends were trimmed by 2 bases and 0 bases, with 8 bases remaining between them. Per germline, CDR1 SNHLY and CDR2 FYNNEI. The CDR3 is 15 amino acids.

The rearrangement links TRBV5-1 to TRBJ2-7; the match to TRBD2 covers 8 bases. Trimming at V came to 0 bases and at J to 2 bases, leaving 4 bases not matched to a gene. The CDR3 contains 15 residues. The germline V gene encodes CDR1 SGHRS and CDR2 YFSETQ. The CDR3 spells CASSLDGRGAYEQYF. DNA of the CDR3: TGCGCCAGCAGCTTGGATGGGCGGGGGGCCTACGAGCAGTACTTC.

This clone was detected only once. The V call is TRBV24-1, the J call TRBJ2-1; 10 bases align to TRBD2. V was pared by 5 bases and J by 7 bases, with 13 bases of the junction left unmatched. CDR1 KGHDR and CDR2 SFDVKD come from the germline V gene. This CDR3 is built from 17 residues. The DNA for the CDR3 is TGTGCCACCAGTGCTCCACTCCTAGCGGGAGAGTTTAATGAGCAGTTCTTC. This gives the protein CATSAPLLAGEFNEQFF.

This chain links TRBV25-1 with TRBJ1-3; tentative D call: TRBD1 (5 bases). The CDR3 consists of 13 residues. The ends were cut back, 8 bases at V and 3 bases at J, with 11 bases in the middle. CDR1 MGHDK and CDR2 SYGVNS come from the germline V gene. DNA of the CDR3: TGTGCCAGCCTGACAGCAAATGGAAACACCATATATTTT. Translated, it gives CASLTANGNTIYF.

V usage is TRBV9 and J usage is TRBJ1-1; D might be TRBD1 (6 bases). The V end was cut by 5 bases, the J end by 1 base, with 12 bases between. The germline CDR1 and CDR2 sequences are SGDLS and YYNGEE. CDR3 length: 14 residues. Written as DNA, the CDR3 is TGTGCCAGCAGTATACAGGGATCGAACACTGAAGCTTTCTTT. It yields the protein CASSIQGSNTEAFF.

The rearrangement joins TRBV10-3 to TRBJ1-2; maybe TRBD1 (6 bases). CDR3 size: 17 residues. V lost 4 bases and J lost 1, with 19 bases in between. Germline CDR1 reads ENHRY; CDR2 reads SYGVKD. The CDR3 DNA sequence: TGTGCCATCAGTGTTGGACAGAAAGGGTCCTTTAACTATGGCTACACCTTC. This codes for CAISVGQKGSFNYGYTF.